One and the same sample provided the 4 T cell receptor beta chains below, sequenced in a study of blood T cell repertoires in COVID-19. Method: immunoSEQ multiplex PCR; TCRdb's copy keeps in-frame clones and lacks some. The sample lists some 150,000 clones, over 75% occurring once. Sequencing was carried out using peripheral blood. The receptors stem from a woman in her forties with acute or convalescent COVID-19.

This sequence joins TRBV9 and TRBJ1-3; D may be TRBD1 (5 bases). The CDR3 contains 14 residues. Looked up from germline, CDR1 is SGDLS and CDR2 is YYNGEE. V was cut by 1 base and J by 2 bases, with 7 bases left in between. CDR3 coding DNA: TGTGCCAGCAGCGTACCAGGGACTGGAAACACCATATATTTT. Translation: CASSVPGTGNTIYF.

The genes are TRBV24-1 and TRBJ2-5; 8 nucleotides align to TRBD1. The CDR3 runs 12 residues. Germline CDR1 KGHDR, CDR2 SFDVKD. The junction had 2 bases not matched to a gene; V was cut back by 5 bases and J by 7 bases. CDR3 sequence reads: CATSGTGLTQYF. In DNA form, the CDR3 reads TGTGCCACCAGTGGGACAGGGTTGACCCAGTACTTC.

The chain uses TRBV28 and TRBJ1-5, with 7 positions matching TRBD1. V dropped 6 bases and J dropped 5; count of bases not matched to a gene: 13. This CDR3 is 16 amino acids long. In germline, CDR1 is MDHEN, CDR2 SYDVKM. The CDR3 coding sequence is TGTGCCAGCAGCGCCTCATCACAGGGGACCTATCAGCCCCAGCATTTT. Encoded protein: CASSASSQGTYQPQHF. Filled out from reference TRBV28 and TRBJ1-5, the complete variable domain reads DVKVTQSSRYLVKRTGEKVFLECVQDMDHENMFWYRQDPGLGLRLIYFSYDVKMKEKGDIPEGYSVSREKKERFSLILESASTNQTSMYLCASSASSQGTYQPQHFGDGTRLSIL.

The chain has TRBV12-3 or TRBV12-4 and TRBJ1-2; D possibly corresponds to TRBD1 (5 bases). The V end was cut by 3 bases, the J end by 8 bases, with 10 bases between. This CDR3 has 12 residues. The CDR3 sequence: CASSFRGGGYTF. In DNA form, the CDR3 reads TGTGCCAGCAGTTTTAGGGGCGGCGGCTACACCTTC.